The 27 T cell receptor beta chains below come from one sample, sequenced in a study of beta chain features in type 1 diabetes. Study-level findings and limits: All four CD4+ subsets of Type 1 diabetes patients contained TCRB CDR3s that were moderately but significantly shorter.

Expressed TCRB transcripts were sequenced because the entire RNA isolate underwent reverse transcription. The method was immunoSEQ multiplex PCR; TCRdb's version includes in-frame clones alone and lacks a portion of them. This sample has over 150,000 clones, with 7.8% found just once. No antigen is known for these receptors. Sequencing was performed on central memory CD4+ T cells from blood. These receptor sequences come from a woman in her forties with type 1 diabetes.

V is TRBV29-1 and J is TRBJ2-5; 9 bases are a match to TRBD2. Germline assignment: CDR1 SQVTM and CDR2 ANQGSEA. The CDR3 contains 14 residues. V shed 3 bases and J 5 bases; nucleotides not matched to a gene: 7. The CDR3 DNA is TGCAGCGTTGACTCTAGCGGGAATCGGGAGACCCAGTACTTC. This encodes CSVDSSGNRETQYF.

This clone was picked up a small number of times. CDR3 region: CASSLGGSGFNEQYF. CDR3 nucleotide sequence: TGCGCCAGCAGCTTGGGGGGCTCAGGGTTCAACGAGCAGTACTTC. The chain is built from TRBV5-1 and TRBJ2-7; tentatively, D is TRBD1 (5 bases). The germline V and J ends were trimmed by 0 bases and 5 bases, with 15 bases remaining between them. The length of the CDR3 is 15 residues. The germline CDR1 and CDR2 sequences are SGHRS and YFSETQ.

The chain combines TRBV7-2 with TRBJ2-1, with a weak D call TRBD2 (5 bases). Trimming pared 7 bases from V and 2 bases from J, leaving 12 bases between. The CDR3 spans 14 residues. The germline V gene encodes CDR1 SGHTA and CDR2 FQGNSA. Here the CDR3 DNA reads TGTGCCAGCAAGACTACTGAGGCCTACAATGAGCAGTTCTTC. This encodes CASKTTEAYNEQFF.

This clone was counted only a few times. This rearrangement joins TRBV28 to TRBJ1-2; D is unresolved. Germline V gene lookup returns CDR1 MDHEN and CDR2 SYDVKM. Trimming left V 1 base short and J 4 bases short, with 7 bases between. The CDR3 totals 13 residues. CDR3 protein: CASSLSGVYGYTF. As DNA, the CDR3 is TGTGCCAGCAGTTTATCAGGCGTCTATGGCTACACCTTC.

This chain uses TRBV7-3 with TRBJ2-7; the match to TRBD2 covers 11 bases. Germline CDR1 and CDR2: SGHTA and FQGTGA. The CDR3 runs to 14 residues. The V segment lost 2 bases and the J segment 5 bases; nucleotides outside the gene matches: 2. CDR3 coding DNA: TGTGCCAGCAGCTTAGGGACTAGCGGAGACGAGCAGTACTTC. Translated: CASSLGTSGDEQYF.

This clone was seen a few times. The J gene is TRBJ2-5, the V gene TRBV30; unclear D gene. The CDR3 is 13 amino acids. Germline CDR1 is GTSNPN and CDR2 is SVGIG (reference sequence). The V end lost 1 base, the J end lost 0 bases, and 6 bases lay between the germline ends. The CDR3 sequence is CAWSGLYQETQYF. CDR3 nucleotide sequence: TGTGCCTGGAGTGGGCTGTACCAAGAGACCCAGTACTTC. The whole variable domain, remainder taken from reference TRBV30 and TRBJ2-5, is SQTIHQWPATLVQPVGSPLSLECTVEGTSNPNLYWYRQAAGRGLQLLFYSVGIGQISSEVPQNLSASRPQDRQFILSSKKLLLSDSGFYLCAWSGLYQETQYFGPGTRLLVL.

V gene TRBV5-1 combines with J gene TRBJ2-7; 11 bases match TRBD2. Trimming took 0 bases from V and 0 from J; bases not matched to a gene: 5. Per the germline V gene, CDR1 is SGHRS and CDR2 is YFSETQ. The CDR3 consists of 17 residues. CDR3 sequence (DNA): TGCGCCAGCAGCTTGGGACTAGCGGGAACTATCTCCTACGAGCAGTACTTC. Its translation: CASSLGLAGTISYEQYF.

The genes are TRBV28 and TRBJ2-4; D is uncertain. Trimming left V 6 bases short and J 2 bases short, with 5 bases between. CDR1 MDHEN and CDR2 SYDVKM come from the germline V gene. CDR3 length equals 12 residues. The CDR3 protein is CASRSTKNIQYF. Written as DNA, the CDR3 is TGTGCCAGCAGGAGTACCAAAAACATTCAGTACTTC.

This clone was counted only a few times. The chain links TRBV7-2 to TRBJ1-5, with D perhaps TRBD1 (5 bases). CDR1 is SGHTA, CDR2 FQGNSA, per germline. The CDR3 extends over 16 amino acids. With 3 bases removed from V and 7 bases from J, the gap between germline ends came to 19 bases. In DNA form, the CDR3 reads TGTGCCAGCAGCTTGGAAGGGGCAGTAGGTAGACAGCCCCAGCATTTT. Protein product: CASSLEGAVGRQPQHF.

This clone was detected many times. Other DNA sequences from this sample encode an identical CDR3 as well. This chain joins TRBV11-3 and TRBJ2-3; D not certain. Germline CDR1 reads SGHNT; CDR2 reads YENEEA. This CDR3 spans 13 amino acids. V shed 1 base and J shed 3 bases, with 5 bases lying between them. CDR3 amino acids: CASSLGQTDTQYF. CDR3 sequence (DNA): TGTGCCAGCAGCTTAGGACAAACAGATACGCAGTATTTT.

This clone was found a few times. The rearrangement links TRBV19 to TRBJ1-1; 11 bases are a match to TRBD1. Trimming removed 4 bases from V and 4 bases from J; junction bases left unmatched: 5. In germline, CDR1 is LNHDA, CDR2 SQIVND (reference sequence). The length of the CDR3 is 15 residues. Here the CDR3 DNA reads TGTGCCAGTAGTACCTCGGGACAGGGGGTCACTGAAGCTTTCTTT. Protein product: CASSTSGQGVTEAFF. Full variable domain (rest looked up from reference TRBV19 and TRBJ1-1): DGGITQSPKYLFRKEGQNVTLSCEQNLNHDAMYWYRQDPGQGLRLIYYSQIVNDFQKGDIAEGYSVSREKKESFPLTVTSAQKNPTAFYLCASSTSGQGVTEAFFGQGTRLTVV.

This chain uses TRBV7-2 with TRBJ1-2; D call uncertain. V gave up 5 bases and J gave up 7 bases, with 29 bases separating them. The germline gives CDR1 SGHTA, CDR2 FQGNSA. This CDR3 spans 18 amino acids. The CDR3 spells CASSLGVKWAMDSSGYTF. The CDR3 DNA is TGTGCCAGCAGCCTTGGGGTTAAGTGGGCAATGGACTCGAGTGGCTACACCTTC.

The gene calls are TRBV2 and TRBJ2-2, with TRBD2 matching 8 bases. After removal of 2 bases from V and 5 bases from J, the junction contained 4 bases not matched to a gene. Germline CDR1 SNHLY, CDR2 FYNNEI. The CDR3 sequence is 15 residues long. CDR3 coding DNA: TGTGCCAGCAGTGAAAGGAGCGGGAGTACCGGGGAGCTGTTTTTT. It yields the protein CASSERSGSTGELFF.

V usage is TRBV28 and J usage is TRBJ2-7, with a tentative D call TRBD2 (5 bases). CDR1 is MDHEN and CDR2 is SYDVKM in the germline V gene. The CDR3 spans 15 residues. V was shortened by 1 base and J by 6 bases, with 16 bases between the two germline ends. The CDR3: CASSLFSERRGEQYF. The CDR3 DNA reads TGTGCCAGCAGTTTATTTTCCGAACGCCGGGGCGAGCAGTACTTC. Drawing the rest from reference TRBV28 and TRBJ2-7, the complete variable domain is DVKVTQSSRYLVKRTGEKVFLECVQDMDHENMFWYRQDPGLGLRLIYFSYDVKMKEKGDIPEGYSVSREKKERFSLILESASTNQTSMYLCASSLFSERRGEQYFGPGTRLTVT.

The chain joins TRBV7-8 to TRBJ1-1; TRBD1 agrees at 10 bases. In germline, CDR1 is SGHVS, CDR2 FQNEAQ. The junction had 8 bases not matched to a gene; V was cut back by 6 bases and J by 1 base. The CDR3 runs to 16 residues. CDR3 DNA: TGTGCCAGCAGGCGGCCGGGACAGGGGAGGAACACTGAAGCTTTCTTT. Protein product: CASRRPGQGRNTEAFF.

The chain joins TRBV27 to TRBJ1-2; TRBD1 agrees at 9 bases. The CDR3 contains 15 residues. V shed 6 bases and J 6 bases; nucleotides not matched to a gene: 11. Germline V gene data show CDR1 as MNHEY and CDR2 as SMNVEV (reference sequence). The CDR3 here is CASRLRDRDWHGYTF. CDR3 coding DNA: TGTGCCAGCAGGCTTCGGGACAGGGACTGGCATGGCTACACCTTC.

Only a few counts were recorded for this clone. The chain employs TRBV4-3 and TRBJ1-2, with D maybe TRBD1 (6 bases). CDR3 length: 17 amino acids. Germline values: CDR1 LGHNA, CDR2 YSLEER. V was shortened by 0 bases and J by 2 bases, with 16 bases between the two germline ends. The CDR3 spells CASSQDLQGNDNYGYTF. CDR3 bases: TGCGCCAGCAGCCAAGACCTACAGGGCAACGACAACTATGGCTACACCTTC.

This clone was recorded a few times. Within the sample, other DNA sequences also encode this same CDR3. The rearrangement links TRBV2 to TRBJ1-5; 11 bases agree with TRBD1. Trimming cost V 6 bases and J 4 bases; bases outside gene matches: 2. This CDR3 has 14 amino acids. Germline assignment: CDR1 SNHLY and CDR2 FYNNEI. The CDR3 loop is CASSGTGGNQPQHF. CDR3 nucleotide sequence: TGTGCCAGCAGCGGGACAGGGGGTAATCAGCCCCAGCATTTT. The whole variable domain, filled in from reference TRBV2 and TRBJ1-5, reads EPEVTQTPSHQVTQMGQEVILRCVPISNHLYFYWYRQILGQKVEFLVSFYNNEISEKSEIFDDQFSVERPDGSNFTLKIRSTKLEDSAMYFCASSGTGGNQPQHFGDGTRLSIL.

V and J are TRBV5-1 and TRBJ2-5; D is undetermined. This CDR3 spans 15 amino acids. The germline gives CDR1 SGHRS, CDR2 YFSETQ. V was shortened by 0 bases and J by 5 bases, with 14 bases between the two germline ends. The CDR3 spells CASSLGPALEETQYF. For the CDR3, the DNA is TGCGCCAGCAGCTTGGGCCCCGCGCTGGAGGAGACCCAGTACTTC.

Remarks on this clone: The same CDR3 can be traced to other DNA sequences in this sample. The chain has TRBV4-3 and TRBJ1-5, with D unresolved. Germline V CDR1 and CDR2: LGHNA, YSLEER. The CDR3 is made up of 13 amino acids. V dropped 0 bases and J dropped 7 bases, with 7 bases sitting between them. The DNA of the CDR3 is TGCGCCAGCAGCCAAGATCGAGCCCAGCCCCAGCATTTT. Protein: CASSQDRAQPQHF.

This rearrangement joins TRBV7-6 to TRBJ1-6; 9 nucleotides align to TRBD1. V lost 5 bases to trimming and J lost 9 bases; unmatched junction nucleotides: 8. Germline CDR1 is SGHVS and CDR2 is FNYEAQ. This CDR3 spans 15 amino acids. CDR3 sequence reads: CASSPSGTGSSPLHF. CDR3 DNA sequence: TGTGCCAGCAGCCCATCCGGGACAGGGAGTTCACCCCTCCACTTT.

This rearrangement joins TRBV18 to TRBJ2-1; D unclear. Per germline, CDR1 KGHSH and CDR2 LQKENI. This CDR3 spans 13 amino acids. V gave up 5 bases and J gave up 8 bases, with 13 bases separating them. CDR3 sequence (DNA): TGTGCCAGCTCAGTTGCACCCCCGGATGAGCAGTTCTTC. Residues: CASSVAPPDEQFF.

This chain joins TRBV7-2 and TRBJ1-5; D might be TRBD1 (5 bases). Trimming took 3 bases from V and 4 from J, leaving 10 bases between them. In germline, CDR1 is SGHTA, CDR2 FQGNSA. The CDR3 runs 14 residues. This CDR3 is CASSFDSKNQPQHF. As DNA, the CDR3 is TGTGCCAGCAGCTTCGACAGCAAGAATCAGCCCCAGCATTTT.

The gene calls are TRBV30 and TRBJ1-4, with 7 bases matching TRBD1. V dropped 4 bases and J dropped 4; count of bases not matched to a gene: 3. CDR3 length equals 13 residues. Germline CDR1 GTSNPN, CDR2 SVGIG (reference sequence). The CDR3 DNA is TGTGCCTGGACGGGACAGATTAATGAAAAACTGTTTTTT. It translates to CAWTGQINEKLFF.

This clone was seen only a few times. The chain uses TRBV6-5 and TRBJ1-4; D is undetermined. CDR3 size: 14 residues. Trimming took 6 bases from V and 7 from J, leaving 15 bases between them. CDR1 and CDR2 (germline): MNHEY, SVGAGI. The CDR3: CASSSRKAGEKLFF. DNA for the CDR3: TGTGCCAGCAGCTCTCGGAAGGCGGGTGAAAAACTGTTTTTT.

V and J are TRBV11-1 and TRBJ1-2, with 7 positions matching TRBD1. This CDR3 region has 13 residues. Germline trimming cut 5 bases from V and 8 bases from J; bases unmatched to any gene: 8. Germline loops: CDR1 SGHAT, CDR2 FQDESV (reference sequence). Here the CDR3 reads CASSRQGGRGYTF. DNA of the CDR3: TGTGCCAGCAGCCGGCAGGGGGGTCGAGGCTACACCTTC. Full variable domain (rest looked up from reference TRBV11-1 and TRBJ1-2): EAEVAQSPRYKITEKSQAVAFWCDPISGHATLYWYRQILGQGPELLVQFQDESVVDDSQLPKDRFSAERLKGVDSTLKIQPAELGDSAMYLCASSRQGGRGYTFGSGTRLTVV.

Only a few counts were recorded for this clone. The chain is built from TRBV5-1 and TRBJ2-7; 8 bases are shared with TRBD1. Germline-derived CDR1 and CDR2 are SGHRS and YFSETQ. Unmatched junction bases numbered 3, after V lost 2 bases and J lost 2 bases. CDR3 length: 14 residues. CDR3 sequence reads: CASSLSGGTYEQYF. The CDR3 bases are TGCGCCAGCAGCTTATCAGGGGGCACCTACGAGCAGTACTTC.